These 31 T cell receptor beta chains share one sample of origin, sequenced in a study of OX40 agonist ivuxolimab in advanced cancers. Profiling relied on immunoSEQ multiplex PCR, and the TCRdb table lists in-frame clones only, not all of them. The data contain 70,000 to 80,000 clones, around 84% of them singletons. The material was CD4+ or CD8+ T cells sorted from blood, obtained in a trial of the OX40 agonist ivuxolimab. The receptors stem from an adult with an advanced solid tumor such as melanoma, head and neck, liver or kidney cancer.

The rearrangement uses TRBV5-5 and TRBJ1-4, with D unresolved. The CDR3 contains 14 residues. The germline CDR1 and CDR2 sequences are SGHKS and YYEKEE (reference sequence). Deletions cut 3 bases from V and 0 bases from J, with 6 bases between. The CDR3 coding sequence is TGTGCCAGCAGCTATCGAGCAACTAATGAAAAACTGTTTTTT. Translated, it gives CASSYRATNEKLFF.

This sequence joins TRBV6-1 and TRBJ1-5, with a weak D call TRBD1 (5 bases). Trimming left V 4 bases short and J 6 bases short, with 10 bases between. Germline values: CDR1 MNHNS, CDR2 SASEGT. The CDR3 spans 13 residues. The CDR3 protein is CASSVGRIQPQHF. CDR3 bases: TGTGCCAGCAGTGTGGGGCGGATTCAGCCCCAGCATTTT.

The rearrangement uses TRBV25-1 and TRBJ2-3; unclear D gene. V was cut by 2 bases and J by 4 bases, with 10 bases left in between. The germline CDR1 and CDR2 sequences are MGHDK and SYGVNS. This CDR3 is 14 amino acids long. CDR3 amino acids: CASSEALQADTQYF. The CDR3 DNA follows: TGTGCCAGCAGTGAAGCCCTTCAAGCAGATACGCAGTATTTT. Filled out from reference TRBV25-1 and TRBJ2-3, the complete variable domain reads EADIYQTPRYLVIGTGKKITLECSQTMGHDKMYWYQQDPGMELHLIHYSYGVNSTEKGDLSSESTVSRIRTEHFPLTLESARPSHTSQYLCASSEALQADTQYFGPGTRLTVL.

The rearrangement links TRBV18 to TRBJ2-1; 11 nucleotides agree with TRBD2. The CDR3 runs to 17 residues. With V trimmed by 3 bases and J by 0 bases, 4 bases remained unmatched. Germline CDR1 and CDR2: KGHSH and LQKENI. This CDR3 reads CASSPRLAGSSYNEQFF. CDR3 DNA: TGTGCCAGCTCACCCCGACTAGCGGGAAGCTCCTACAATGAGCAGTTCTTC.

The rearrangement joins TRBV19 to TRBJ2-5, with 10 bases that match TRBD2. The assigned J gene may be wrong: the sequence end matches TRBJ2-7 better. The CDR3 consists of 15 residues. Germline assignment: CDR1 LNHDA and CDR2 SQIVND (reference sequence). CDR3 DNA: TGTGCCAGTAGTATCCTAGCGGGAGTCTCCTACGAGCAGTACTTC. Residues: CASSILAGVSYEQYF.

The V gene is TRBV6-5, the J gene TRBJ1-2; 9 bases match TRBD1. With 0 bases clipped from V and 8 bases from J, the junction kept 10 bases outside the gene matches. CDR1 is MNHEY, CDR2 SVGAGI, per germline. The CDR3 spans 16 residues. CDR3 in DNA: TGTGCCAGCAGTTACTCGACCGGGACAGGGTTTCGCGGCTACACCTTC. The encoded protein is CASSYSTGTGFRGYTF.

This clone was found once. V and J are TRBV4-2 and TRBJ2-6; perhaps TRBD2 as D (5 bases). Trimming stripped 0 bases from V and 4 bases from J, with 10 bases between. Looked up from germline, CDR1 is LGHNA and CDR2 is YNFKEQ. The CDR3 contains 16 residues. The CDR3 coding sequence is TGTGCCAGCAGCCAAGATGTGAGGGTAGGGGCCAACGTCCTGACTTTC. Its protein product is CASSQDVRVGANVLTF.

For the CDR3, the DNA is TGTGCCAGCAGTGAATCTCAGGGGGCTATTGGGGACACCATATATTTT. Its protein product is CASSESQGAIGDTIYF. The gene calls are TRBV25-1 and TRBJ1-3; TRBD1 agrees at 8 bases. Germline V gives CDR1 MGHDK, CDR2 SYGVNS. The CDR3 has 16 residues. Trimming removed 1 base from V and 8 bases from J; junction bases left unmatched: 10.

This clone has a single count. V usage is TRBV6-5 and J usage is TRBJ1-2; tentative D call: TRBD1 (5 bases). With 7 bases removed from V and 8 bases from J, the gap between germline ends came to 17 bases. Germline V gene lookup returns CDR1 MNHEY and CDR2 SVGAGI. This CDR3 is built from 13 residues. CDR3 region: CASMGVDVGGYTF. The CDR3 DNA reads TGTGCCAGCATGGGGGTCGACGTTGGGGGCTACACCTTC.

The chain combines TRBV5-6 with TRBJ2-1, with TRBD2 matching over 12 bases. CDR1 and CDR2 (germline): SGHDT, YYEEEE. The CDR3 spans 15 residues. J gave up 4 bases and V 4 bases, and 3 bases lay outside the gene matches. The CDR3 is CASSPGLAGYNEQFF. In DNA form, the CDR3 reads TGTGCCAGCAGCCCTGGACTAGCGGGATACAATGAGCAGTTCTTC.

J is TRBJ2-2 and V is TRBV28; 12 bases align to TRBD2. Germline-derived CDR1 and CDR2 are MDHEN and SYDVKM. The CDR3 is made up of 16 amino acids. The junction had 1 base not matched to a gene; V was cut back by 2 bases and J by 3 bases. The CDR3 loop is CASSLLAGGYTGELFF. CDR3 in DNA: TGTGCCAGCAGTTTACTAGCGGGAGGGTACACCGGGGAGCTGTTTTTT.

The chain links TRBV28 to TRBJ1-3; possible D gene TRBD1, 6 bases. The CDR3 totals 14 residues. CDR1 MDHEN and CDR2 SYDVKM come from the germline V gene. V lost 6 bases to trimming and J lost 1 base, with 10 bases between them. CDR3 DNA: TGTGCCAGCAGGGACAGTATTTCTGGAAACACCATATATTTT. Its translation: CASRDSISGNTIYF.

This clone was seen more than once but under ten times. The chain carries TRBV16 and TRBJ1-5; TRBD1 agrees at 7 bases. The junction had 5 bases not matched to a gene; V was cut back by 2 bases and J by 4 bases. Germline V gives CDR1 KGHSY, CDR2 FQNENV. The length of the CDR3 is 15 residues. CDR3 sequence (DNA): TGTGCCAGCAGCCAAAGGGGGCGCAGGAATCAGCCCCAGCATTTT. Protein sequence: CASSQRGRRNQPQHF.

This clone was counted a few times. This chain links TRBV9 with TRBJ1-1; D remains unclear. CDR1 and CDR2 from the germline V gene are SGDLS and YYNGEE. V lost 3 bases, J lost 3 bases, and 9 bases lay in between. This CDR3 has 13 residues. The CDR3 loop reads CASSAIRDTEAFF. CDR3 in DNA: TGTGCCAGCAGCGCCATTAGGGACACTGAAGCTTTCTTT.

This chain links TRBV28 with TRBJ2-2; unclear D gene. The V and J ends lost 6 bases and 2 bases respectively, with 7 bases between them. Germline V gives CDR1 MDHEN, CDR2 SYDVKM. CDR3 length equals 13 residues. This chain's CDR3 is CASSYRNTGELFF. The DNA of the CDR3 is TGTGCCAGCAGCTATAGAAACACCGGGGAGCTGTTTTTT.

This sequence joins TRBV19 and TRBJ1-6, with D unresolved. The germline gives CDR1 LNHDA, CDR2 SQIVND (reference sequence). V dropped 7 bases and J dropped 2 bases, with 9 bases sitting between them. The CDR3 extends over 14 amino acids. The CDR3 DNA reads TGTGCCAGTAATCAGGAGCCCTATAATTCACCCCTCCACTTT. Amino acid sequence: CASNQEPYNSPLHF. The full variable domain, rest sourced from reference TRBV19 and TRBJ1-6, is DGGITQSPKYLFRKEGQNVTLSCEQNLNHDAMYWYRQDPGQGLRLIYYSQIVNDFQKGDIAEGYSVSREKKESFPLTVTSAQKNPTAFYLCASNQEPYNSPLHFGNGTRLTVT.

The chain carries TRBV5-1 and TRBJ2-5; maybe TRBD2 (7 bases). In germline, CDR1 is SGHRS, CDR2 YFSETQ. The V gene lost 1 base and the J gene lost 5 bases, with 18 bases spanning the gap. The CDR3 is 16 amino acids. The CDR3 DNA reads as TGCGCCAGCAGCTTGTGGGCAGGGGAGGGGTTGGAGACCCAGTACTTC. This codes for CASSLWAGEGLETQYF.

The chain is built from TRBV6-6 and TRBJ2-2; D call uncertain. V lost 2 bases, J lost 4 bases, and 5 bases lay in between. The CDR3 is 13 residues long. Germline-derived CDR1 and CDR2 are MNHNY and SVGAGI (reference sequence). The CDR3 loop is CASSYMTTGELFF. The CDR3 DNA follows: TGTGCCAGCAGTTACATGACCACCGGGGAGCTGTTTTTT.

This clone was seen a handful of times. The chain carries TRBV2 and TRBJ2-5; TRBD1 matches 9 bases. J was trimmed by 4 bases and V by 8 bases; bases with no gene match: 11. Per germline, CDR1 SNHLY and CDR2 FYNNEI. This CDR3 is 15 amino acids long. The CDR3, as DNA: TGTGCCAGCGAATCGGACAGGGGAGGAGTAGAGACCCAGTACTTC. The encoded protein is CASESDRGGVETQYF.

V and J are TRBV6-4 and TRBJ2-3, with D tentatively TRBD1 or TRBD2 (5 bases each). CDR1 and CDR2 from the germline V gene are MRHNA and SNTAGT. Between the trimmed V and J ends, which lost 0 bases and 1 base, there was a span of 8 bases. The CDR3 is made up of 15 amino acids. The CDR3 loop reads CASSDSVGGTDTQYF. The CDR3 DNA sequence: TGTGCCAGCAGTGACTCGGTGGGGGGCACAGATACGCAGTATTTT.

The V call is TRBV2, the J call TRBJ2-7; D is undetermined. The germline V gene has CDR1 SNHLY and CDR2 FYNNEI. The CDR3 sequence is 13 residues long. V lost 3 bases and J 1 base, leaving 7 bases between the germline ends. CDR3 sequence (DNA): TGTGCCAGCAGTGATAAGTATTCCTACGAGCAGTACTTC. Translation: CASSDKYSYEQYF. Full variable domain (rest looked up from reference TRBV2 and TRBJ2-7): EPEVTQTPSHQVTQMGQEVILRCVPISNHLYFYWYRQILGQKVEFLVSFYNNEISEKSEIFDDQFSVERPDGSNFTLKIRSTKLEDSAMYFCASSDKYSYEQYFGPGTRLTVT.

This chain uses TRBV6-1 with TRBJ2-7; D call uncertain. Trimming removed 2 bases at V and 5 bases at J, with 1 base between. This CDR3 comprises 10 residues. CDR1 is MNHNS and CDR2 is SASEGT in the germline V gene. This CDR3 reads CASSENEQYF. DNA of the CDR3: TGTGCCAGCAGTGAAAACGAGCAGTACTTC.

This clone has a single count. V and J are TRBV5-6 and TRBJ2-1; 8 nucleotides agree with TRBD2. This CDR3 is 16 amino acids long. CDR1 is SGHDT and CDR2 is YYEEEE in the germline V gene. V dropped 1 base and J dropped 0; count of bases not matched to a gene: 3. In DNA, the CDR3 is TGTGCCAGCAGCTTGTTGGGGACTAGCTCCTACAATGAGCAGTTCTTC. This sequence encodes CASSLLGTSSYNEQFF.

The DNA of the CDR3 is TGTGCCAGCAGCACCGGGACAGGGGCGGCTGGCTACACCTTC. Translated: CASSTGTGAAGYTF. V usage is TRBV5-8 and J usage is TRBJ1-2, with 10 bases identical to TRBD1. CDR1 is SGHTS and CDR2 is YDEGEE in the germline V gene. The CDR3 has 14 amino acids. With V trimmed by 4 bases and J by 7 bases, 7 bases remained unmatched.

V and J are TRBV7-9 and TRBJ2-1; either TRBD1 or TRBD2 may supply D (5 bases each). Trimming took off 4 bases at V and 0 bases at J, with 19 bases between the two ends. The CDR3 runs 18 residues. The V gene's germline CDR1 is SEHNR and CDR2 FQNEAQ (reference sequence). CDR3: CASSSEIGTSGSYNEQFF. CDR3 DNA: TGTGCCAGCAGCTCCGAAATCGGGACCTCCGGCTCCTACAATGAGCAGTTCTTC.

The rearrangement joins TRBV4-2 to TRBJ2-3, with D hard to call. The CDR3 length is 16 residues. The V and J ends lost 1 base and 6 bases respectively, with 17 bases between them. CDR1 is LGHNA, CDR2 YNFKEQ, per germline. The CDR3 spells CASSQVFGPPGDTQYF. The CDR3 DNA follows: TGTGCCAGCAGCCAAGTGTTCGGACCGCCTGGGGATACGCAGTATTTT.

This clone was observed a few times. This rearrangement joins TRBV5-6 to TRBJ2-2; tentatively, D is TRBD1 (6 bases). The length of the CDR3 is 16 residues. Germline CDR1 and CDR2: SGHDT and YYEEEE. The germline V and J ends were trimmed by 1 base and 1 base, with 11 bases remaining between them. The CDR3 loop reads CASSLWSTGNTGELFF. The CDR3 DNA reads TGTGCCAGCAGCTTGTGGTCGACAGGGAACACCGGGGAGCTGTTTTTT.

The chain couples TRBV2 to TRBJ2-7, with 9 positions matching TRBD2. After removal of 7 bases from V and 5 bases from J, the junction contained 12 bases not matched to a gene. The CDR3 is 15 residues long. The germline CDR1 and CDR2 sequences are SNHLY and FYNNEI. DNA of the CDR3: TGTGCCAGCACCAAGGATGGGCGGGAGGGCGACGAGCAGTACTTC. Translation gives CASTKDGREGDEQYF.

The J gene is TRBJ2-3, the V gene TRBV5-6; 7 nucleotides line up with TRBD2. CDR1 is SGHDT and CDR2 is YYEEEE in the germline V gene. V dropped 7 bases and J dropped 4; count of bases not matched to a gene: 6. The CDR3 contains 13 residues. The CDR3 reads CASRAGAPDTQYF. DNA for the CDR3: TGTGCCAGCCGGGCGGGAGCCCCAGATACGCAGTATTTT.

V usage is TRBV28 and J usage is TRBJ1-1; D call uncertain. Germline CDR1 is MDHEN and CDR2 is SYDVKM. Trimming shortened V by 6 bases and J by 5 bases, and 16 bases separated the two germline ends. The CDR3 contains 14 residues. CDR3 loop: CASRAYCEKTEAFF. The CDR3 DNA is TGTGCCAGCAGGGCATATTGTGAAAAGACTGAAGCTTTCTTT.

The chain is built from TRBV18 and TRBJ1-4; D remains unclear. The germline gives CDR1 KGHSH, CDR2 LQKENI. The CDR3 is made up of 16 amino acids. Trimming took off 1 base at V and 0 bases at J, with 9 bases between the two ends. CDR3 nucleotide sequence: TGTGCCAGCTCACCACGGTCGGGAACAACTAATGAAAAACTGTTTTTT. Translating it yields CASSPRSGTTNEKLFF. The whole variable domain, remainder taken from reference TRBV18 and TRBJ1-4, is NAGVMQNPRHLVRRRGQEARLRCSPMKGHSHVYWYRQLPEEGLKFMVYLQKENIIDESGMPKERFSAEFPKEGPSILRIQQVVRGDSAAYFCASSPRSGTTNEKLFFGSGTQLSVL.